The present TCR beta chain was sequenced within a study of T-cell reconstitution after alpha-beta-depleted transplantation in children. The authors prepared the TCRbeta library with unique molecular identifiers. TCRdb passed the PCR reads through MiXCR, listing each CDR3 protein once. The sample carries over 150,000 distinct CDR3 sequences, about 14% recorded once. The table lists this clonotype with many counts. The clonotype originates from a human donor who donated a stem cell graft to a child with acute lymphoblastic leukemia. This specimen consisted of PBMCs from the stem cell graft donor, obtained from the stem cell graft.

The DNA of the CDR3 is TGCAGTGCTAGAGCCCTACCCGTGTGGGGCACTGAAGCTTTCTTT. This codes for CSARALPVWGTEAFF. The rearrangement links TRBV20-1 to TRBJ1-1; D not certain. The V and J ends lost 1 base and 4 bases respectively, with 16 bases between them. The CDR3 is 15 residues long. CDR1 and CDR2 from the germline V gene are DFQATT and SNEGSKA (reference sequence).